A single sample is the source of the 21 T cell receptor beta chains below, sequenced in a study of shared clonotypes between healthy human individuals. The table came from immunoSEQ multiplex PCR; TCRdb's copy has only in-frame clones and leaves some out. The data show nearly 500,000 clones, with around 80% seen just once and about an eighth held by the top ten. Source material: PBMCs. The receptors come from a woman aged 40-49 years in good health. Some clones in this sample may be carry-over from other donors' samples.

This clone has at least ten counts. The chain joins TRBV19 to TRBJ2-7, with D unresolved. Germline lookup yields CDR1 LNHDA and CDR2 SQIVND (reference sequence). This CDR3 region has 12 residues. Trimming left V 3 bases short and J 3 bases short, with 6 bases between. The CDR3 DNA sequence: TGTGCCAGTAGTATGGGCAGCTACGAGCAGTACTTC. Its protein product is CASSMGSYEQYF.

The chain uses TRBV28 and TRBJ1-4; D gene uncertain. The V and J ends lost 3 bases and 10 bases respectively, with 18 bases between them. This CDR3 is 15 amino acids long. Per the germline V gene, CDR1 is MDHEN and CDR2 is SYDVKM. CDR3 loop: CASSFRDKIVAKLFF. The CDR3 bases are TGTGCCAGCAGTTTTCGCGACAAGATCGTCGCAAAACTGTTTTTT.

The chain joins TRBV10-3 to TRBJ2-3; 10 bases map to TRBD2. This CDR3 spans 15 amino acids. With V trimmed by 6 bases and J by 3 bases, 6 bases remained unmatched. Germline V gives CDR1 ENHRY, CDR2 SYGVKD. The CDR3 loop reads CAISPSGSRTDTQYF. The CDR3 DNA reads as TGTGCCATCAGCCCTAGCGGGAGTAGGACAGATACGCAGTATTTT.

The chain joins TRBV5-1 to TRBJ1-4; D unclear. Trimming removed 1 base at V and 2 bases at J, with 6 bases between. The CDR3 is 14 residues long. In germline, CDR1 is SGHRS, CDR2 YFSETQ. CDR3 residues: CASSLMMTNEKLFF. The DNA for the CDR3 is TGCGCCAGCAGCTTGATGATGACTAATGAAAAACTGTTTTTT.

The chain has TRBV7-9 and TRBJ1-1; the D is unclear. V shed 5 bases and J shed 6 bases, with 22 bases lying between them. Germline CDR1 reads SEHNR; CDR2 reads FQNEAQ (reference sequence). This CDR3 comprises 16 residues. The CDR3 DNA reads TGTGCCAGCAGCCTAACACGGGGTGGGGATTACGCTGAAGCTTTCTTT. Translating it yields CASSLTRGGDYAEAFF.

The rearrangement uses TRBV2 and TRBJ2-3, with 7 bases that match TRBD2. The V and J ends lost 3 bases and 4 bases, in that order; junction bases with no gene match: 7. The CDR3 covers 15 residues. Germline V gives CDR1 SNHLY, CDR2 FYNNEI. CDR3 amino acids: CASSEIRGVPDTQYF. The DNA of the CDR3 is TGTGCCAGCAGTGAGATCCGGGGGGTCCCAGATACGCAGTATTTT.

Of note for this clone: At the DNA level, this CDR3 is encoded by other sequences in the same sample as well. The V and J genes are TRBV4-2 and TRBJ1-1; TRBD1 might be the D (6 bases). The CDR3 consists of 13 residues. V gave up 4 bases and J gave up 4 bases, with 10 bases separating them. Looked up from germline, CDR1 is LGHNA and CDR2 is YNFKEQ. CDR3 sequence: CASSRTGSTEAFF. The CDR3, as DNA: TGTGCCAGCAGCCGTACAGGGAGCACTGAAGCTTTCTTT.

A remark on this clone: Given a much more abundant clone one base away, this may be a read error. This chain joins TRBV4-2 and TRBJ2-5, with 13 bases identical to TRBD2. Germline V gene lookup returns CDR1 LGHNA and CDR2 YNFKEQ. There are 18 residues in the CDR3. J gave up 7 bases and V 3 bases, and 14 bases lay outside the gene matches. The CDR3 loop is CASSQAGLAGLGEGTQYF. DNA for the CDR3: TGTGCCAGCAGCCAGGCGGGACTAGCGGGGCTTGGCGAAGGGACCCAGTACTTC.

Concerning this clone itself: This specimen includes other DNA sequences encoding the same CDR3. The chain uses TRBV27 and TRBJ2-7, with TRBD2 identical over 12 bases. The CDR3 is 15 residues long. With V trimmed by 0 bases and J by 3 bases, 0 bases remained unmatched. Germline V gene lookup returns CDR1 MNHEY and CDR2 SMNVEV (reference sequence). CDR3 nucleotide sequence: TGTGCCAGCAGTTTATCGGGACTAGCGGGCTACGAGCAGTACTTC. This sequence encodes CASSLSGLAGYEQYF.

This clone occurred once. The J gene is TRBJ2-2, the V gene TRBV2; 8 bases match TRBD1. V was pared by 3 bases and J by 6 bases, with 3 bases of the junction left unmatched. Germline values: CDR1 SNHLY, CDR2 FYNNEI. The CDR3 spans 14 residues. CDR3 sequence: CASSEEGQAGELFF. The DNA for the CDR3 is TGTGCCAGCAGTGAGGAGGGACAGGCCGGGGAGCTGTTTTTT.

This clone was recorded once. The gene calls are TRBV6-1 and TRBJ1-2; tentative D call: TRBD1 (5 bases). Germline CDR1 and CDR2: MNHNS and SASEGT. The CDR3 is made up of 14 amino acids. The V end was cut by 2 bases, the J end by 7 bases, with 14 bases between. CDR3 loop: CASSEPGILFGYTF. CDR3 nucleotides: TGTGCCAGCAGTGAACCAGGGATCCTCTTTGGCTACACCTTC.

V and J are TRBV27 and TRBJ1-2, with D maybe TRBD1 (5 bases). The CDR3 consists of 16 residues. The germline V and J ends were trimmed by 0 bases and 4 bases, with 15 bases remaining between them. Per germline, CDR1 MNHEY and CDR2 SMNVEV (reference sequence). CDR3 nucleotide sequence: TGTGCCAGCAGTTTATCGAACCCGGACAACGGCTATGGCTACACCTTC. Protein product: CASSLSNPDNGYGYTF.

The chain is built from TRBV18 and TRBJ2-2, with 7 bases identical to TRBD1. V gave up 1 base and J gave up 6 bases; unmatched junction bases: 8. The CDR3 contains 16 residues. Germline V gene lookup returns CDR1 KGHSH and CDR2 LQKENI. The CDR3 loop is CASSPQEGGGSGELFF. The CDR3 DNA reads TGTGCCAGCTCACCACAAGAAGGGGGCGGTTCCGGGGAGCTGTTTTTT.

This clone was counted a single time. The chain recombines TRBV5-1 with TRBJ1-5; D remains unclear. The germline V and J ends were trimmed by 4 bases and 0 bases, with 8 bases remaining between them. CDR1 and CDR2 from the germline V gene are SGHRS and YFSETQ. The CDR3 spans 14 residues. The CDR3 nucleotides are TGCGCCAGCAGCCCAGGATATAGCAATCAGCCCCAGCATTTT. Encoded protein: CASSPGYSNQPQHF.

A few counts support this clone. This sequence joins TRBV7-8 and TRBJ1-1; no clear D. Trimming removed 1 base at V and 2 bases at J, with 14 bases between. CDR1 is SGHVS and CDR2 is FQNEAQ in the germline V gene. The CDR3 is 16 residues long. The CDR3 sequence: CASSLVASHLNTEAFF. DNA of the CDR3: TGTGCCAGCAGCTTAGTGGCCAGCCATCTCAACACTGAAGCTTTCTTT.

This chain uses TRBV5-1 with TRBJ2-1, with 8 positions matching TRBD1. CDR1 SGHRS and CDR2 YFSETQ come from the germline V gene. The CDR3 has 15 amino acids. The V and J ends lost 4 bases and 7 bases, in that order; junction bases with no gene match: 10. The CDR3, as DNA: TGCGCCAGCAGCCCTGGGGGGACAGGTATGAATGAGCAGTTCTTC. It specifies CASSPGGTGMNEQFF.

This chain uses TRBV30 with TRBJ1-2; D gene uncertain. V was trimmed by 5 bases and J by 7 bases, leaving 17 bases between them. CDR3 size: 13 residues. Germline-derived CDR1 and CDR2 are GTSNPN and SVGIG (reference sequence). The chain's CDR3 is CAWCETPMRGYTF. CDR3 bases: TGTGCCTGGTGTGAGACCCCAATGCGTGGCTACACCTTC. Together with reference TRBV30 and TRBJ1-2, the CDR3 gives the full variable domain: SQTIHQWPATLVQPVGSPLSLECTVEGTSNPNLYWYRQAAGRGLQLLFYSVGIGQISSEVPQNLSASRPQDRQFILSSKKLLLSDSGFYLCAWCETPMRGYTFGSGTRLTVV.

The chain combines TRBV19 with TRBJ1-1; possible D gene TRBD1, 6 bases. Looked up from germline, CDR1 is LNHDA and CDR2 is SQIVND (reference sequence). The germline V and J ends were trimmed by 5 bases and 1 base, with 17 bases remaining between them. The CDR3 sequence is 16 residues long. The DNA of the CDR3 is TGTGCCAGTAGTCGGGACACCGGAATAACGAACACTGAAGCTTTCTTT. As protein: CASSRDTGITNTEAFF.

The chain is built from TRBV6-4 and TRBJ2-1; 7 positions match TRBD2. Germline CDR1 reads MRHNA; CDR2 reads SNTAGT. The CDR3 totals 16 residues. The V segment lost 1 base and the J segment 7 bases; nucleotides outside the gene matches: 10. CDR3: CASSDWASGEGNEQFF. CDR3 nucleotides: TGTGCCAGCAGTGACTGGGCTAGCGGAGAGGGTAATGAGCAGTTCTTC.

Of note for this clone: Other nucleotide sequences in the sample specify the same CDR3. The V call is TRBV27, the J call TRBJ2-7; 7 bases match TRBD2. The V and J ends lost 1 base and 4 bases, in that order; junction bases with no gene match: 1. The CDR3 sequence is 13 residues long. The germline V gene encodes CDR1 MNHEY and CDR2 SMNVEV (reference sequence). The CDR3 region has the DNA TGTGCCAGCAGTTTATGGGGGGGGTACGAGCAGTACTTC. Protein: CASSLWGGYEQYF.

The genes are TRBV27 and TRBJ2-1; D gene ambiguous. The CDR3 totals 11 residues. V dropped 11 bases and J dropped 5 bases, with 10 bases sitting between them. Germline values: CDR1 MNHEY, CDR2 SMNVEV (reference sequence). This CDR3 is CAARWNNEQFF. CDR3 DNA: TGTGCCGCCCGTTGGAACAATGAGCAGTTCTTC.